This T cell receptor beta chain was sequenced for a study of cytomegalovirus exposure and HLA in healthy donors. Study results and limitations: The analysis excluded some indistinguishable V segments, including TRBV6-2 and TRBV6-3. CMV serostatus was the sole immune exposure data available. Most of the TCR beta V segments (in an earlier analysis) were productive either about 87% or about 30% of the time.

Primers included in the PCR were 60 Vbeta and 13 Jbeta primers. The assay was immunoSEQ multiplex PCR, and TCRdb's table has in-frame clones only and misses some. The sample has under 200,000 clones; about 81% are singletons. Germline V gene lookup returns CDR1 MGHRA and CDR2 YSYEKL. This CDR3 has 16 residues. Unmatched junction bases numbered 9, after V lost 6 bases and J lost 5 bases. In regard to this clone: The target antigen is unknown.

This sequence originates from a girl aged 2 to 9 in good health and CMV-seropositive. J is TRBJ2-2 and V is TRBV4-1; 10 nucleotides line up with TRBD1. The sample comprised PBMCs. Here the CDR3 DNA reads TGCGCCAGCAGTCCTATCCCGGGACAGGGGACCGGGGAGCTGTTTTTT. Translation: CASSPIPGQGTGELFF.